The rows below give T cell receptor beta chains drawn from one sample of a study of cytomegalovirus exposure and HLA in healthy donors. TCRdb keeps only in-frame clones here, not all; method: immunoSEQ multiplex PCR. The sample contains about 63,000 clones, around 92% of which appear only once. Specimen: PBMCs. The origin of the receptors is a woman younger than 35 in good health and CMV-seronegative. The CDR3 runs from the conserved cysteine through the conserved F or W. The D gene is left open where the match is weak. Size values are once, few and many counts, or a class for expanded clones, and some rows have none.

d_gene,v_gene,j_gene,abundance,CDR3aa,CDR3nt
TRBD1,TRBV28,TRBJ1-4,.,CASSLPQGNEKLFF,TGTGCCAGCAGTTTACCACAGGGGAATGAAAAACTGTTTTTT
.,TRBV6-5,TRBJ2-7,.,CASSYVYNDEQYF,TGTGCCAGCAGTTACGTCTATAACGACGAGCAGTACTTC
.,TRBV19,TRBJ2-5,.,CASSMARGSQYF,TGTGCCAGTAGTATGGCCAGGGGTTCCCAGTACTTC
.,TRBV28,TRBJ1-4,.,CASRMTGPEKLFF,TGTGCCAGCAGGATGACAGGACCCGAAAAACTGTTTTTT
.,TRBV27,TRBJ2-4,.,CASPARAKNIQYF,TGTGCCAGCCCCGCCAGGGCCAAAAACATTCAGTACTTC
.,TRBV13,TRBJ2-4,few,CASSFNLRIGIQYF,TGTGCCAGCAGCTTCAACCTCAGGATAGGCATTCAGTACTTC
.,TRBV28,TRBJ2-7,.,CASSARGEQYF,TGTGCCAGCAGTGCCAGGGGCGAGCAGTACTTC
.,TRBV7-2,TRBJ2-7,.,CASSLAGGGGNEQYF,TGTGCCAGCAGCTTAGCGGGAGGAGGGGGCAACGAGCAGTACTTC
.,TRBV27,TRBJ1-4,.,CASSPGGANEKLFF,TGTGCCAGCAGTCCGGGGGGAGCTAATGAAAAACTGTTTTTT
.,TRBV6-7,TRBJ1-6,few,CARAGANSPLHF,TGTGCTAGAGCAGGGGCTAACTCACCCCTCCACTTT
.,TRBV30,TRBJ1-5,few,CAWSVTGNQPQHF,TGTGCCTGGAGTGTAACAGGCAATCAGCCCCAGCATTTT
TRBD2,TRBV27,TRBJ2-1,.,CASSLGTSGRLANEQFF,TGTGCCAGCAGTTTGGGGACTAGCGGGAGGTTAGCGAATGAGCAGTTCTTC
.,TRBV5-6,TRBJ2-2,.,CASSPVGRTNTGELFF,TGTGCCAGCAGCCCGGTGGGGCGAACGAACACCGGGGAGCTGTTTTTT
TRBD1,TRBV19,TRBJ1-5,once,CASRRNTGGDQPQHF,TGTGCCAGTAGAAGGAATACAGGGGGCGATCAGCCCCAGCATTTT
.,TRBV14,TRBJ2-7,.,CASSQEYWGREQYF,TGTGCCAGCAGCCAAGAGTACTGGGGGCGCGAGCAGTACTTC
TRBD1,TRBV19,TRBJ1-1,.,CASTSQGISTEAFF,TGTGCCAGTACTTCACAGGGGATTAGTACTGAAGCTTTCTTT
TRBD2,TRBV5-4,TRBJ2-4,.,CASSLPTSGRGGVKNIQYF,TGTGCCAGCAGCCTCCCGACTAGCGGGCGGGGTGGAGTCAAAAACATTCAGTACTTC
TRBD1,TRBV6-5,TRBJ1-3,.,CASSYSYRGLNTIYF,TGTGCCAGCAGTTACTCCTACAGGGGGTTAAACACCATATATTTT
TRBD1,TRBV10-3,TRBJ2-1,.,CAISEGTGGLNSYNEQFF,TGTGCCATCAGTGAGGGGACAGGGGGACTGAACTCCTACAATGAGCAGTTCTTC
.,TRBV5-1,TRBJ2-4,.,CASSLVGGPKNIQYF,TGCGCCAGCAGCTTGGTAGGGGGACCCAAAAACATTCAGTACTTC
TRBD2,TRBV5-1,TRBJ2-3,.,CASSPMPSGSTDTQYF,TGCGCCAGCAGCCCTATGCCTAGCGGGAGCACAGATACGCAGTATTTT
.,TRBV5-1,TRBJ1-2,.,CASSLERANYGYTF,TGCGCCAGCAGCTTGGAGCGAGCTAACTATGGCTACACCTTC
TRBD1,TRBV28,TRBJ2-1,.,CASSDRGDEQFF,TGTGCCAGCAGTGACAGGGGGGATGAGCAGTTCTTC
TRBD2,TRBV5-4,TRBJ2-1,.,CASSPTGLAGLSSYNEQFF,TGTGCCAGCAGCCCCACCGGACTAGCGGGGTTAAGCTCCTACAATGAGCAGTTCTTC